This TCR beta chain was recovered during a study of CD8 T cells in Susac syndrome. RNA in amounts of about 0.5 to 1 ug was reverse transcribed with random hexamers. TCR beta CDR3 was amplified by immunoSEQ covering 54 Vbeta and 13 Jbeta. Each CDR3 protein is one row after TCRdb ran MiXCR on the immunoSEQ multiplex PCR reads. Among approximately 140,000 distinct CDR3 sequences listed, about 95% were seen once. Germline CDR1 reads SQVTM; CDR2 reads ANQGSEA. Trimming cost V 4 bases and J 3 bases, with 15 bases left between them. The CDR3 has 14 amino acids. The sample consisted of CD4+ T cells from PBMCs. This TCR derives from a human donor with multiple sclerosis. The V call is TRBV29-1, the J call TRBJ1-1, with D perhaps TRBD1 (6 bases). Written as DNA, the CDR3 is TGCAGCGTTGGGACAGCAAATTGGGACACTGAAGCTTTCTTT. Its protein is CSVGTANWDTEAFF.